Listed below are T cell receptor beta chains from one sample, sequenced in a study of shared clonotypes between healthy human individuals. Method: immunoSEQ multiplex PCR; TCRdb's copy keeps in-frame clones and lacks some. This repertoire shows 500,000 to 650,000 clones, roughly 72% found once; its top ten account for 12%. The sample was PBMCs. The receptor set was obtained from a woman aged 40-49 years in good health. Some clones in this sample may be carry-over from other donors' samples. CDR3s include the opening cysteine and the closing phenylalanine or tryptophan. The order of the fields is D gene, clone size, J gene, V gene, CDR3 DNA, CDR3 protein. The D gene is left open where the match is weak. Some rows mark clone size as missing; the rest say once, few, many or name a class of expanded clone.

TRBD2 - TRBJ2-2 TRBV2 TGTGCCAGCAGTGATCGACTAGCCGGCACCGGGGAGCTGTTTTTT CASSDRLAGTGELFF
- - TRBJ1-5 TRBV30 TGTGCCGCTAGACACGATAGCAATCAGCCCCAGCATTTT CAARHDSNQPQHF
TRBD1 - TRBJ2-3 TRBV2 TGTGCCAGCAGTGAAGGGTCAGGGGGCGGGAATACGCAGTATTTT CASSEGSGGGNTQYF
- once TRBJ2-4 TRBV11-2 TGTGCCAGCAGCTTAGGACGGAACATTCAGTACTTC CASSLGRNIQYF
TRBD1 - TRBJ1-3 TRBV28 TGTGCCAGCAGTTTATTGACAGGGGCTGGAAACACCATATATTTT CASSLLTGAGNTIYF
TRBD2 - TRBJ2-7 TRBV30 TGTGCCTGGAGTGTAACTCGGGGGGGGCTCGGCGAGCAGTACTTC CAWSVTRGGLGEQYF
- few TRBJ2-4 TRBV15 TGTGCCACCAGCAGAGTCGACCAAGGAAACATTCAGTACTTC CATSRVDQGNIQYF
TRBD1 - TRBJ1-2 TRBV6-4 TGTGCCAGCAGTGACCCCCAAGGGCAGGGGGGCTATGGCTACACCTTC CASSDPQGQGGYGYTF
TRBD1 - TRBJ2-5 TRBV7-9 TGTGCCAGCAGCTCTCCGGACAGGCGGCCGTACTTC CASSSPDRRPYF
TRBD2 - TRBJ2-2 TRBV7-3 TGTGCCAGCAGCCGACAGACTAGCGGGAGCAGGGAGCTGTTTTTT CASSRQTSGSRELFF